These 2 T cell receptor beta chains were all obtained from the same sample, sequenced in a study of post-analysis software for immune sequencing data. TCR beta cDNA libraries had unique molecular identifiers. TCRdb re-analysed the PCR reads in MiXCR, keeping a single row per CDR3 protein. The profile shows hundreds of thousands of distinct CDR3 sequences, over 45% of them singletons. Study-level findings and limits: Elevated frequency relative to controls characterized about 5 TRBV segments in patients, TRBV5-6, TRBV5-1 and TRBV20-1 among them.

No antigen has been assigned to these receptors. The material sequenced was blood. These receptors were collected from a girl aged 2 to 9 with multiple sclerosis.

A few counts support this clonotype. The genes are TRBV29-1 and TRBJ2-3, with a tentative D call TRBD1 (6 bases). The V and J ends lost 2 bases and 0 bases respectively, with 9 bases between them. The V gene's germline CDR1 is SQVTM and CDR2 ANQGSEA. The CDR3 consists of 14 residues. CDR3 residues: CSVEFRGSTDTQYF. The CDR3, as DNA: TGCAGCGTTGAATTCAGGGGTAGCACAGATACGCAGTATTTT.

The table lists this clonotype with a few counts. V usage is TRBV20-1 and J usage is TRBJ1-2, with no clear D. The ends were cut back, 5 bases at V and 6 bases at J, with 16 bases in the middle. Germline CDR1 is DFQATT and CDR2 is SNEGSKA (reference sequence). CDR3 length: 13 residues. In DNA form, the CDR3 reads TGCAGTGCTCCCGACCATCTATCGAATGGCTACACCTTC. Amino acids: CSAPDHLSNGYTF.